This T cell receptor beta chain was identified in a study of blood T cell repertoires in COVID-19. Study as a whole: Collection of acute and convalescent COVID-19 samples took place in the United States, Italy and Spain. In each case, the material was cDNA or gDNA derived from T cells, B-cell-depleted T cells, or PBMCs.

The method was immunoSEQ multiplex PCR; TCRdb's version includes in-frame clones alone and lacks a portion of them. This table holds about 380,000 clones, more than 75% found once. V shed 5 bases, J shed 10 bases, and the junction held 12 bases outside the gene matches. Germline-derived CDR1 and CDR2 are MNHEY and SVGAGI. CDR3 length: 14 amino acids. The V call is TRBV6-5, the J call TRBJ1-1; 8 bases are a match to TRBD1. The source material was PBMCs or T cells enriched from blood (not recorded which). The clonotype was recovered from a woman between 18 and 29 years old who had recovered from COVID-19. CDR3 in DNA: TGTGCCAGCAGTCCCTCCGGACAGGGTACCGTAGCTTTCTTT. The encoded protein is CASSPSGQGTVAFF.